The clone carrying this T cell receptor beta chain was seen more than once but under ten times. The antigen is undetermined. The CDR3 length is 15 residues. Trimming cost V 0 bases and J 5 bases, with 13 bases left between them. Per the germline V gene, CDR1 is SNHLY and CDR2 is FYNNEI. The data are from a study of T cell repertoires in cytomegalovirus infection. Study-level background: Public TCR beta signatures marked donors with CMV infection and the matching HLA.

TCRdb called the reads again in MiXCR, with one record for every CDR3 protein. This table holds approximately 300,000 distinct CDR3 sequences, approximately 32% found once. The receptor comes from a human donor in good health (CMV status not recorded). Some clones in this sample may be carry-over from other donors' samples. The starting material was cultured PBMCs, obtained from culture after CMV antigen stimulation. The chain combines TRBV2 with TRBJ1-1; TRBD1 is a possible D gene (6 bases). The CDR3 DNA reads as TGTGCCAGCAGTGAAGCCCAAGGGGGGGGAACTGAAGCTTTCTTT. Translated, it gives CASSEAQGGGTEAFF.